This T cell receptor (beta chain) was sequenced during a study of cytomegalovirus exposure and HLA in healthy donors. This CDR3 comprises 18 residues. The V end was cut by 7 bases, the J end by 0 bases, with 24 bases between. In germline, CDR1 is LGHNT, CDR2 FRNRAP. Sequencing used immunoSEQ multiplex PCR; TCRdb keeps in-frame clones, though not all of them. The sample lists some 210,000 clones, roughly 80% seen once, with around 5.4% in the top ten. This rearrangement joins TRBV12-5 to TRBJ1-1; D not resolved. Sequencing input: PBMCs. The receptor's source is a woman younger than 30 in good health and CMV-seronegative. The CDR3 sequence is CASVSAPEEQLMNTEAFF. The CDR3 region has the DNA TGTGCTAGTGTCTCGGCCCCCGAGGAACAATTGATGAACACTGAAGCTTTCTTT. Full variable domain (rest looked up from reference TRBV12-5 and TRBJ1-1): DARVTQTPRHKVTEMGQEVTMRCQPILGHNTVFWYRQTMMQGLELLAYFRNRAPLDDSGMPKDRFSAEMPDATLATLKIQPSEPRDSAVYFCASVSAPEEQLMNTEAFFGQGTRLTVV.